A single sample is the source of the 5 T cell receptor beta chains below, sequenced in a study of cytomegalovirus exposure and HLA in healthy donors. In the PCR, 60 Vbeta and 13 Jbeta primers were used. The protocol was immunoSEQ multiplex PCR, while the TCRdb copy is restricted to in-frame clones and leaves out a portion. The repertoire holds about 100,000 clones, with 60% to 80% as singletons. Sequencing was done on a sample of PBMCs. These TCRs come from a man aged 50-60 years in good health and CMV-seropositive.

The DNA for the CDR3 is TGCGCCAGCAGCCACGAGGGACAGGCCTACGAGCAGTACTTC. Translated, it gives CASSHEGQAYEQYF. The rearrangement uses TRBV5-1 and TRBJ2-7; 8 positions match TRBD1. The germline gives CDR1 SGHRS, CDR2 YFSETQ. This CDR3 region has 14 residues. V was pared by 4 bases and J by 2 bases, with 5 bases of the junction left unmatched.

The chain recombines TRBV2 with TRBJ2-7, with 7 bases aligning to TRBD1. The CDR3 loop spans 17 amino acids. The junction had 15 bases not matched to a gene; V was cut back by 6 bases and J by 1 base. Germline V gene data show CDR1 as SNHLY and CDR2 as FYNNEI. As DNA, the CDR3 is TGTGCCAGCAGCCACACCCGGACAGGACCATTATCCTACGAGCAGTACTTC. It codes for CASSHTRTGPLSYEQYF.

The chain links TRBV5-6 to TRBJ2-6; no definite D call. CDR1 SGHDT and CDR2 YYEEEE come from the germline V gene. CDR3 length: 14 amino acids. The V and J ends lost 0 bases and 2 bases respectively, with 3 bases between them. The CDR3 sequence is CASSLGAGANVLTF. CDR3 coding DNA: TGTGCCAGCAGCTTGGGAGCTGGGGCCAACGTCCTGACTTTC.

V is TRBV5-4 and J is TRBJ2-1; D unresolved. Between the trimmed V and J ends, which lost 1 base and 9 bases, there was a span of 5 bases. Germline CDR1 and CDR2: SGHNT and YYREEE (reference sequence). The CDR3 length is 11 residues. CDR3 sequence: CASSLMSEQFF. In DNA, the CDR3 is TGTGCCAGCAGCTTGATGAGTGAGCAGTTCTTC.

V is TRBV5-1 and J is TRBJ1-1; 7 nucleotides agree with TRBD1. Per germline, CDR1 SGHRS and CDR2 YFSETQ. The CDR3 is 13 amino acids. After removal of 2 bases from V and 10 bases from J, the junction contained 8 bases not matched to a gene. The CDR3 DNA reads as TGCGCCAGCAGCTTAGGGGGCCTTGGAGGAGCTTTCTTT. Protein product: CASSLGGLGGAFF.